What follows describes a single TCR beta chain. The sample is drawn from a study of blood T cell repertoires in COVID-19. Overall study: Spain, Italy and the United States supplied samples that represented acute and convalescent COVID-19. T cells, B-cell-depleted T cells, or PBMCs supplied cDNA or gDNA.

It was during active infection that Seattle patients were enrolled and then longitudinally followed. The table came from immunoSEQ multiplex PCR; TCRdb's copy has only in-frame clones and leaves some out. This table holds fewer than 600,000 clones, roughly nine tenths found once. The CDR3 consists of 14 residues. The V end lost 6 bases, the J end lost 5 bases, and 11 bases lay between the germline ends. The germline V gene encodes CDR1 SNHLY and CDR2 FYNNEI. Material for sequencing was peripheral blood. This receptor was taken from a man aged 18 to 29 with COVID-19, enrolled during active disease. This chain uses TRBV2 with TRBJ1-6; D is perhaps TRBD1 (6 bases). The CDR3 sequence is CASSARGDNSPLHF. The CDR3, as DNA: TGTGCCAGCAGCGCCAGGGGCGATAATTCACCCCTCCACTTT. The variable domain in full, completed from reference TRBV2 and TRBJ1-6, reads EPEVTQTPSHQVTQMGQEVILRCVPISNHLYFYWYRQILGQKVEFLVSFYNNEISEKSEIFDDQFSVERPDGSNFTLKIRSTKLEDSAMYFCASSARGDNSPLHFGNGTRLTVT.